Listed below are T cell receptor beta chains from one sample, sequenced in a study of blood T cell repertoires in COVID-19. Using immunoSEQ multiplex PCR, the repertoire was profiled, and TCRdb retains in-frame clones only, with some absent. The data show about 400,000 clones, around 87% seen once. The sample was peripheral blood. The receptors shown here come from a human donor in a cohort sampled during active COVID-19. The CDR3 runs from the conserved cysteine through the conserved F or W. D genes are given only for firm matches. Not every row has a clone size; where given, it reads once, few, many or a size class.

v_call,d_call,j_call,clone_size,cdr3_aa,cdr3_nt
TRBV10-1,-,TRBJ2-1,-,CASSENSRERQFF,TGCGCCAGCAGTGAGAACAGTCGCGAGAGGCAGTTCTTC
TRBV18,-,TRBJ1-1,-,CASSPVGGHTEAFF,TGTGCCAGCTCCCCCGTAGGAGGACACACTGAAGCTTTCTTT
TRBV30,-,TRBJ1-4,-,CAWRARGNEKLFF,TGTGCCTGGAGAGCGAGGGGGAATGAAAAACTGTTTTTT
TRBV6-5,TRBD1,TRBJ1-2,once,CASSYEGAVTF,TGTGCCAGCAGTTACGAGGGGGCTGTCACCTTC
TRBV15,-,TRBJ1-5,-,CATSRSGTVSNQPQHF,TGTGCCACCAGCAGAAGCGGGACCGTAAGCAATCAGCCCCAGCATTTT
TRBV3-1/TRBV3-2,-,TRBJ2-7,-,CASSPSSAGSSYEQYF,TGTGCCAGCAGCCCCTCATCGGCGGGTAGCTCCTACGAGCAGTACTTC
TRBV7-9,-,TRBJ1-2,-,CASSVTGSFVGGYTF,TGTGCCAGCAGCGTGACAGGCTCTTTTGTCGGTGGCTACACCTTC
TRBV6-6,TRBD2,TRBJ2-2,-,CASPSGLGELFF,TGTGCCAGCCCTAGCGGGCTGGGGGAGCTGTTTTTT
TRBV5-1,TRBD1,TRBJ1-2,-,CASSRDRYGYTF,TGCGCCAGCAGCCGGGACAGATATGGCTACACCTTC
TRBV5-4,-,TRBJ1-2,-,CASSLNGQNYGYTF,TGTGCCAGCAGCTTGAATGGCCAGAACTATGGCTACACCTTC
TRBV18,-,TRBJ2-5,-,CASSPPGSQGLMTQYF,TGTGCCAGCTCACCTCCGGGTTCCCAGGGATTAATGACCCAGTACTTC
TRBV19,TRBD1,TRBJ1-1,-,CASSPRDRYGNTEAFF,TGTGCCAGTAGTCCCCGGGACAGGTACGGGAACACTGAAGCTTTCTTT
TRBV5-4,TRBD1,TRBJ2-5,-,CASSSPGQLGETQYF,TGTGCCAGCAGCTCGCCGGGACAGTTGGGAGAGACCCAGTACTTC
TRBV20-1,TRBD2,TRBJ2-4,-,CSASKAGGPVRSAKNIQYF,TGCAGTGCTAGTAAGGCGGGGGGGCCGGTGAGGTCGGCCAAAAACATTCAGTACTTC
TRBV5-1,TRBD2,TRBJ2-2,-,CASSLVPQAGVNRELFF,TGCGCCAGCAGCTTGGTGCCTCAAGCGGGGGTAAACCGGGAGCTGTTTTTT
TRBV28,-,TRBJ1-1,-,CASSLSVGGAGTEAFF,TGTGCCAGCAGTTTATCCGTAGGGGGGGCGGGCACTGAAGCTTTCTTT
TRBV7-2,-,TRBJ2-3,-,CASSLAGVADTQYF,TGTGCCAGCAGCTTAGCGGGAGTAGCAGATACGCAGTATTTT
TRBV11-2,TRBD1,TRBJ2-7,-,CASRSGGQGHEQYF,TGTGCCAGCAGATCCGGGGGACAGGGCCACGAGCAGTACTTC
TRBV15,-,TRBJ1-1,few,CATSRDSWDTEAFF,TGTGCCACCAGCAGAGATAGCTGGGACACTGAAGCTTTCTTT
TRBV5-4,TRBD2,TRBJ2-7,-,CASSLGAGGEDEQYF,TGTGCCAGCAGCTTGGGGGCGGGAGGGGAGGACGAGCAGTACTTC
TRBV18,-,TRBJ2-5,-,CASSPSRYQETQYF,TGTGCCAGCTCACCGTCTAGGTACCAAGAGACCCAGTACTTC
TRBV29-1,TRBD1,TRBJ1-2,-,CSVLTGGGGYTF,TGCAGCGTGCTCACAGGGGGGGGTGGCTACACCTTC